The entry below gives a single T cell receptor beta chain sequence along with its context. This clonotype was recorded a few times. The specificity of this receptor is unknown. No base quality information exists; no much larger clone differs at one position. Donors were 40 or so systemically healthy Caucasian individuals from Russia aged roughly 6 to 100 years. Each donor gave around 9 milliliters of peripheral blood, collected into EDTA-treated Vacutainer tubes. PBMCs were isolated by Ficoll-Paque density-gradient centrifugation, with at least 6 million obtained per sample. Trizol reagent was used to extract total RNA from the PBMCs, yielding at least 6 micrograms per sample. For every donor, an aliquot of PBMCs went through flow cytometry to measure the percentages of naive CD45RAhigh/CD27high T cells. This sample stems from a study of blood T cells in healthy people across ages (dated by TCRdb to between 2015 and 2016). With regard to the full study: In model experiments, template switching captured about one uniquely barcoded TCR beta cDNA molecule for every two T cells. To track age-related changes in TCR beta repertoire diversity, the study relied on deep sequencing normalized with unique cDNA molecular identifiers. The study analyzed two additional independent replicas of 1 million unique cDNA reads from the same blood draw for two donors, one aged 18 to 30 and one aged 80 or older. Four age groups were formed from the donors: young (average approximately 17 years), middle-aged (around 40), aged (approximately 60) and long-lived (approximately 78). To avoid experimental bias, donors of different ages were randomly spread across the sequencing lanes.

The receptor library was made with 5' RACE. A second PCR of roughly 6 to 11 cycles was run with a J-beta primer mix and a sample-barcoded 5' primer. Each TCR beta cDNA molecule received a unique molecular identifier from a template-switch 5' adaptor carrying 12 random nucleotides. Each sample yielded at least 3 million CDR3-containing paired-end reads. First-strand cDNA synthesis was performed from all RNA using the Mint cDNA synthesis kit, with priming by a TRBC-specific oligonucleotide. All cDNA was treated with uracil-DNA glycosylase and then went through a first 18-cycle PCR with the universal primers M1SS and BC2_uni_R. The paper's processing steps were these. For normalization, 1 million high-quality reads were randomly selected from each sample, with every read carrying a distinct molecular identifier. Instead of being binned into consensus sequences, reads with shared molecular identifiers were discarded. CDR3 identification, clonotype clustering and error correction used MiTCR with a Q25 quality threshold and the strictest error-elimination algorithm. A nonparametric unseen species model with Euler transformation was used to estimate lower-bound total TCR beta diversity. TCRdb reanalyzed the raw reads on its own, using fastp at Q25 for trimming and MiXCR for clone calling, and kept in-frame beta chains. CDR3 protein duplicates are merged, each entry listing the most common genes and DNA. The V and J calls reflect TCRdb's pipeline rather than the authors' work. This sample has some 1,800,000 distinct CDR3 sequences in its table, and around 40% of those were observed once. The biggest ten clones account for about 23% of the sample.

Cut back by 4 bases and 7 bases, the V and J ends lie 11 bases apart. The germline V gene (reference sequence) yields SEHNR for CDR1 and FQNEAQ for CDR2. From cysteine to phenylalanine, the CDR3 is 14 amino acids long. Just CDR3 DNA is preserved here, 42 bases in frame from base 1. Summary of the overall study and its limitations: Observed TCR beta diversity correlated strongly with the percentage of naive T cells measured by flow cytometry. Estimates of total diversity based on one million sequenced T cells were considered lower bounds and underestimates. Compared with the aged group, more naive CD4+ T cells, fewer expanded clones and increased TCR diversity were shown by the long-lived group, suggesting age selection. As age increased, observed TCR beta diversity per million T cells dropped in a roughly linear way, and a significant reduction was already evident by age 40. Because donor CMV infection status was unknown, age-related changes in expanded clonotypes were potentially confounded. Because profiling used bulk unsorted PBMCs, naive and antigen-experienced compartments could not be compared conclusively.

The sequence came from a human donor in good health. The sample taken for sequencing was blood. The receptor chain draws on TRBV7-9 and TRBJ1-6, with a weak D call of TRBD1 (6 bases match). Read as DNA, the sequence is TGTGCCAGCAGCTACAGGGAAGGGAATTCACCCCTCCACTTT. It is translated as CASSYREGNSPLHF.